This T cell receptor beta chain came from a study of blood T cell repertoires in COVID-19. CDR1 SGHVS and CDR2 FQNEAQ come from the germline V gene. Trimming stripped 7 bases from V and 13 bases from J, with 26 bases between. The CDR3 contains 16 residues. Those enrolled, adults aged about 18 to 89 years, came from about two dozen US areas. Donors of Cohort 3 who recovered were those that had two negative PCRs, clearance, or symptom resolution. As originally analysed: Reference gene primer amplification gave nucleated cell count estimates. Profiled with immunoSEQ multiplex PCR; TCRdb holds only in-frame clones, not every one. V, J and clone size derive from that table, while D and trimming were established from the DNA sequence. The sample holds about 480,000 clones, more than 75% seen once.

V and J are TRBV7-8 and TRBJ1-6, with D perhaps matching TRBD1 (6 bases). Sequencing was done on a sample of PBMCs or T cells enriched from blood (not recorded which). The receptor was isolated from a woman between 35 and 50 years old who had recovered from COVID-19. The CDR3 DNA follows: TGTGCCAGCACCCAGAACTATCGGGACACTGAGTACCCCCTCCACTTT. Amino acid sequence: CASTQNYRDTEYPLHF.